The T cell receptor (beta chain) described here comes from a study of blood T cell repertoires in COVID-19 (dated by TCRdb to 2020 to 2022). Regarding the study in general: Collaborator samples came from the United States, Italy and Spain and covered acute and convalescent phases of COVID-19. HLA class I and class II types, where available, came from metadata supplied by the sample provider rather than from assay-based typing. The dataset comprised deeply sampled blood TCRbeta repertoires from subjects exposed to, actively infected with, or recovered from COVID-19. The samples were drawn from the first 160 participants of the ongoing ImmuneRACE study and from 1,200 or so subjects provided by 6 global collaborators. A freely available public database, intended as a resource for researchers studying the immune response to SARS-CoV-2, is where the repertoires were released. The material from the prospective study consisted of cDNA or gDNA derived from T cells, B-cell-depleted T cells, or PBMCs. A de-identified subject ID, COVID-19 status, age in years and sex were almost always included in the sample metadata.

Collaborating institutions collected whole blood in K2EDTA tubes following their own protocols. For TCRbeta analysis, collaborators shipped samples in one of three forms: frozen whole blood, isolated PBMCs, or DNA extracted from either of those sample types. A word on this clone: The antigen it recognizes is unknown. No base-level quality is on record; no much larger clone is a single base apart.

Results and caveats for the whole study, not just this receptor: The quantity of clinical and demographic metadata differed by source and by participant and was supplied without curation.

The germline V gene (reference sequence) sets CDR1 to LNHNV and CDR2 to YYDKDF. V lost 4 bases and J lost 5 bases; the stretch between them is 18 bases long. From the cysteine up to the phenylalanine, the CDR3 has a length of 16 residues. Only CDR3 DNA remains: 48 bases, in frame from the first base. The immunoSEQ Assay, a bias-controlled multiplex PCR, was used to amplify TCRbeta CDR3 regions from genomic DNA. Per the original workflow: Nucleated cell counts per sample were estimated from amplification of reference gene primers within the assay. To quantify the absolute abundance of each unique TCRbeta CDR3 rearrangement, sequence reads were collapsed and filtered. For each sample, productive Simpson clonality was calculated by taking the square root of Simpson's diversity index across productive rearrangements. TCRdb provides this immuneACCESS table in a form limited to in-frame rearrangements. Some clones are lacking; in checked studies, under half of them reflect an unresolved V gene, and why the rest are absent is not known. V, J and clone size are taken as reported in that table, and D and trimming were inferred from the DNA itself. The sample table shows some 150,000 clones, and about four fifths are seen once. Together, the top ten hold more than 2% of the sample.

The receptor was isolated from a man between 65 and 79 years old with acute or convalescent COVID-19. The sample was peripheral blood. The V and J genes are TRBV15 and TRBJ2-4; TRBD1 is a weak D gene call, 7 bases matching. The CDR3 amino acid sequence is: CATSNFPRDRENIQYF. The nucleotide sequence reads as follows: TGTGCCACCAGCAACTTCCCGCGGGACAGAGAAAACATTCAGTACTTC.